This T cell receptor beta chain was observed in a study of cytomegalovirus exposure and HLA in healthy donors. Study results and limitations: Reported findings show TCR beta sequences accurately forecast HLA-A and HLA-B alleles in most subjects. On later analysis, the bulk of CMV-associated TCR beta chains appeared to be HLA-restricted.

A multiplex PCR was run with 60 Vbeta primers and 13 Jbeta primers. Per the study methods: About 10 million shared chains were among around 80 million unique TCR beta chains counted in a later analysis. Profiled with immunoSEQ multiplex PCR; TCRdb holds only in-frame clones, not every one. The V and J calls and clone size come from that table; D and trimming were worked out from the DNA. The data show about 120,000 clones, roughly four fifths seen once. A note on this clone: Its cognate antigen is unknown.

The CDR3 is made up of 12 amino acids. The V gene end was trimmed by 1 base and the J gene end by 13 bases; junction bases not matched to a gene: 6. Germline CDR1 and CDR2: GTSNPN and SVGIG (reference sequence). Sequencing used PBMCs. This TCR was recovered from a woman aged 40 to 55 in good health and CMV-seropositive. This chain joins TRBV30 and TRBJ2-3; 9 nucleotides match TRBD2. The CDR3 nucleotides are TGTGCCTGGAGTGCCGTAGCGGGAGAAAAGTATTTT. Translating it yields CAWSAVAGEKYF.